The 15 T cell receptor beta chains reported below all come from one sample, sequenced in a study of T cell responses to AZD1222 COVID-19 vaccine. The data were produced by immunoSEQ multiplex PCR, yet TCRdb's version contains in-frame clones alone and is incomplete. The sample contains about 59,000 clones, 89% of which appear only once. Sequences were derived from peripheral blood, sampled 28 days after the second AZD1222 dose. Receptors originate from an adult who received the AZD1222 COVID-19 vaccine.

The chain has TRBV10-3 and TRBJ2-2; D is unresolved. This CDR3 has 12 residues. Trimming took 7 bases from V and 0 from J, leaving 3 bases between them. The germline V gene encodes CDR1 ENHRY and CDR2 SYGVKD. In DNA, the CDR3 is TGTGCCATCAAGGCGAACACCGGGGAGCTGTTTTTT. Protein: CAIKANTGELFF.

This chain uses TRBV4-3 with TRBJ2-3; 15 bases line up with TRBD2. Per germline, CDR1 LGHNA and CDR2 YSLEER. The ends lost 3 bases at V and 2 bases at J; junction bases unmatched: 6. This CDR3 contains 18 residues. In DNA, the CDR3 is TGCGCCAGCAGCCAGGGAGGGACTAGCGGGAGGTACACAGATACGCAGTATTTT. Encoded protein: CASSQGGTSGRYTDTQYF.

This chain uses TRBV11-2 with TRBJ2-1; 7 bases are shared with TRBD2. The J segment lost 9 bases and the V segment lost 4 bases, leaving 6 bases of the junction unmatched. Germline CDR1 and CDR2: SGHAT and FQNNGV. The CDR3 contains 13 residues. This chain's CDR3 is CASSSAVAGEQFF. The CDR3, as DNA: TGTGCCAGCAGCTCTGCGGTAGCGGGTGAGCAGTTCTTC.

Written as DNA, the CDR3 is TGTGCCACAAAGCACAGGGTCACAAATGAAAAACTGTTTTTT. Translation gives CATKHRVTNEKLFF. The chain couples TRBV15 to TRBJ1-4; D perhaps matches TRBD1 (6 bases). The CDR3 sequence is 14 residues long. Germline V gene lookup returns CDR1 LNHNV and CDR2 YYDKDF (reference sequence). The V end lost 9 bases, the J end lost 5 bases, and 16 bases lay between the germline ends. Looking up the rest from reference TRBV15 and TRBJ1-4 gives the full variable domain: DAMVIQNPRYQVTQFGKPVTLSCSQTLNHNVMYWYQQKSSQAPKLLFHYYDKDFNNEADTPDNFQSRRPNTSFCFLDIRSPGLGDTAMYLCATKHRVTNEKLFFGSGTQLSVL.

The rearrangement uses TRBV2 and TRBJ1-2; a weak D match, TRBD1 (5 bases). From germline, CDR1 is SNHLY and CDR2 FYNNEI. V was clipped by 1 base and J by 5 bases, with 11 bases between them. CDR3 length equals 14 residues. In DNA, the CDR3 is TGTGCCAGCAGTGAAGGAGGGGTTTCATATGGCTACACCTTC. This codes for CASSEGGVSYGYTF.

This clone was observed a single time. This chain uses TRBV6-5 with TRBJ2-7; D might be TRBD1 (6 bases). With 8 bases removed from V and 5 bases from J, the gap between germline ends came to 19 bases. The CDR3 has 14 residues. Germline CDR1 is MNHEY and CDR2 is SVGAGI. CDR3: CASLRTAGDHEQYF. Here the CDR3 DNA reads TGTGCCAGCCTACGCACCGCAGGGGATCACGAGCAGTACTTC.

The chain recombines TRBV27 with TRBJ1-1; TRBD1 is a possible D gene (6 bases). Trimming removed 6 bases from V and 5 bases from J, with 13 bases in between. The CDR3 consists of 13 residues. Germline-derived CDR1 and CDR2 are MNHEY and SMNVEV (reference sequence). CDR3 region: CASRNRDTTEAFF. As DNA, the CDR3 is TGTGCCAGCAGAAACCGGGACACGACTGAAGCTTTCTTT.

In its sample, this clone was seen a few times. The J gene is TRBJ2-2, the V gene TRBV6-2 or TRBV6-3, with unresolved D. The CDR3 spans 13 residues. Germline V gene lookup returns CDR1 MNHEY and CDR2 SVGEGT. The V end lost 5 bases, the J end lost 6 bases, and 10 bases lay between the germline ends. The DNA of the CDR3 is TGTGCCAGCAGTGACCGTGAAGCCGGGGAGCTGTTTTTT. Protein sequence: CASSDREAGELFF.

The chain is built from TRBV18 and TRBJ2-2, with unresolved D. Germline CDR1 and CDR2: KGHSH and LQKENI. The V end lost 1 base, the J end lost 3 bases, and 9 bases lay between the germline ends. The CDR3 covers 15 residues. The CDR3 DNA reads as TGTGCCAGCTCACCACGGGATGAGGACACCGGGGAGCTGTTTTTT. Its translation is CASSPRDEDTGELFF. Together with reference TRBV18 and TRBJ2-2, the CDR3 gives the full variable domain: NAGVMQNPRHLVRRRGQEARLRCSPMKGHSHVYWYRQLPEEGLKFMVYLQKENIIDESGMPKERFSAEFPKEGPSILRIQQVVRGDSAAYFCASSPRDEDTGELFFGEGSRLTVL.

The J gene is TRBJ2-5, the V gene TRBV9; a weak D match, TRBD1 (5 bases). CDR3 length: 15 residues. Trimming pared 0 bases from V and 3 bases from J, leaving 12 bases between. Germline assignment: CDR1 SGDLS and CDR2 YYNGEE. The CDR3 DNA reads TGTGCCAGCAGCGTAGAGGGGTGGGAAAAAGAGACCCAGTACTTC. This gives the protein CASSVEGWEKETQYF.

The chain recombines TRBV2 with TRBJ2-2; 7 nucleotides align to TRBD1. Trimming took 4 bases from V and 4 from J; bases not matched to a gene: 6. Germline V gene lookup returns CDR1 SNHLY and CDR2 FYNNEI. The CDR3 spans 15 residues. CDR3 in DNA: TGTGCCAGCAGTGTTCAGGGGGTGGGCACCGGGGAGCTGTTTTTT. The encoded protein is CASSVQGVGTGELFF.

CDR3 sequence: CASSQDPASGHNEQFF. The CDR3 DNA follows: TGTGCCAGCAGCCAAGATCCGGCTAGCGGGCACAATGAGCAGTTCTTC. The chain has TRBV3-1 (or the pseudogene TRBV3-2) and TRBJ2-1, with 8 nucleotides matching TRBD2. The V and J ends lost 0 bases and 5 bases, in that order; junction bases with no gene match: 6. The CDR3 consists of 16 residues. Germline CDR1 LGHDT, CDR2 YNNKEL (reference sequence).

The J gene is TRBJ1-1, the V gene TRBV7-8; D is unclear. Deletions cut 5 bases from V and 7 bases from J, with 20 bases between. The CDR3 has 15 amino acids. In germline, CDR1 is SGHVS, CDR2 FQNEAQ. The CDR3 coding sequence is TGTGCCAGCAGCATCTCGGAACAGATAAGTCTTGAAGCTTTCTTT. Its translation is CASSISEQISLEAFF.

The J gene is TRBJ2-2, the V gene TRBV10-3; D possibly uses TRBD1 or TRBD2 (5 bases each). V lost 2 bases and J lost 6, with 10 bases in between. This CDR3 has 14 amino acids. Germline CDR1 reads ENHRY; CDR2 reads SYGVKD. CDR3 nucleotide sequence: TGTGCCATCAGTGAGATGACGGGACCCGGGGAGCTGTTTTTT. Its protein product is CAISEMTGPGELFF.

The chain carries TRBV7-8 and TRBJ1-2; unclear D gene. V was shortened by 5 bases and J by 7 bases, with 11 bases between the two germline ends. The CDR3 loop spans 12 amino acids. In germline, CDR1 is SGHVS, CDR2 FQNEAQ. The CDR3 DNA reads as TGTGCCAGCAGCCCAGGCGCGGCTGGCTACACCTTC. Encoded protein: CASSPGAAGYTF.